The text below deals with one TCR beta chain. Its specificity is not known. The data stem from a study of cytomegalovirus exposure and HLA in healthy donors. Study-wide background: Genotyping showed roughly 76% of fewer than 500 donors falling in the Caucasian-associated ancestry cluster. Study findings and constraints: The majority of TCR sequences were rare, yet some public TCRs appeared in many donors. The authors later found most CMV-associated TCR beta chains appeared HLA-restricted. In an earlier analysis, about 87% or about 30%: the productive usage of most TCR beta V segments.

Researchers ran the PCR with 60 Vbeta and 13 Jbeta primers. TCRdb's table, derived via immunoSEQ multiplex PCR, lists solely in-frame clones and lacks some. The data hold 150,000 or so clones, with 75% to 80% observed a single time. The sequenced sample consisted of PBMCs. The receptor was isolated from a woman aged 50 to 65 in good health and CMV-seropositive.

DNA for the CDR3: TGTGCCAGCAGTGAAATCGGCTATGGCTACACCTTC. This gives the protein CASSEIGYGYTF. The rearrangement joins TRBV25-1 to TRBJ1-2, with D uncertain. The V end was cut by 2 bases, the J end by 4 bases, with 5 bases between. CDR3 length equals 12 residues. Germline CDR1 and CDR2: MGHDK and SYGVNS.